This T cell receptor (beta chain) is from a study of T cells in Graves' hyperthyroidism and ophthalmopathy. The CDR3 totals 15 residues. After removal of 6 bases from V and 1 base from J, the junction contained 4 bases not matched to a gene. This clonotype was seen at least ten times. RNA transcripts gave rise to amplified TCR beta CDR3 regions. HTBI primers were employed in a first-round RT-PCR of the TCR CDR3. TCRdb called the multiplex PCR reads again in MiXCR, with one record for every CDR3 protein. The sample holds about 350,000 distinct CDR3 sequences, over 15% seen once. Sequencing input: blood. The J gene is TRBJ1-5, the V gene TRBV12-3 or TRBV12-4; 9 bases match TRBD1. This clonotype originated in a woman aged 35 to 49 with Graves' ophthalmopathy. The CDR3 DNA is TGTGCCAGCAGCTGGGACAGGGAGAGCAATCAGCCCCAGCATTTT. Its translation: CASSWDRESNQPQHF.